This T cell receptor beta chain comes out of a study of CD8 T cell repertoires and HIV-1 epitope variants. This clone was counted between two and nine times. Antigen: not known. Measured with immunoSEQ multiplex PCR; TCRdb has only the in-frame clones, and not every one. The profile shows about 6,000 clones, 60% to 80% of them singletons. CDR3 length: 15 amino acids. With V trimmed by 4 bases and J by 3 bases, 9 bases remained unmatched. CDR1 is MGHRA, CDR2 YSYEKL, per germline. This receptor was identified in a male donor with HIV. The sequenced material came from cultured CD8+ T cells derived from PBMCs. This chain joins TRBV4-1 and TRBJ2-7, with 7 bases aligning to TRBD1. The CDR3 reads CASSPDPTGYYEQYF. The DNA for the CDR3 is TGCGCCAGCAGCCCAGACCCGACAGGGTACTACGAGCAGTACTTC.